This T cell receptor (beta chain) was captured in a study of chemoradiotherapy in HPV16-positive cancers (dated by TCRdb to about 2022). Describing the broader study: Candidate HPV-specific T-cell clones and common TCR motifs were defined by functional T-cell assays performed on cells from a couple of HPV16-positive patients. Whether T-cell immunity against the HPV oncoproteins E6 and E7 changes during chemoradiotherapy and whether survival is affected by this immunity were examined in the study. Next, the candidate HPV-specific TCRs and motifs were followed in TCR repertoires from around 92 patients with HPV-related cancers. Results and caveats for the whole study, not just this receptor: Only two HPV16-positive patients were used to derive the functional definition of HPV-specific T cells, and the survival association was reported for HPV16-positive patients. In HPV16-positive patients, expansion of HPV-responsive T cells during chemoradiotherapy was found to be associated with improved recurrence-free survival. Expansion of candidate HPV-specific clones and E7-related TCR motifs was observed in the tumor microenvironment during treatment, whereas no such expansion was observed for non-HPV-specific T cells.

Because repertoires were sampled repeatedly during chemoradiotherapy, clonal expansion in the tumor microenvironment could be followed. The library came from the immunoSEQ multiplex PCR assay. The table was pulled from immuneACCESS by TCRdb, which kept in-frame rearrangements only. Such tables lose some clones; where checked, under half of the loss comes from unresolved V genes, and the rest has no known cause. The sample includes some 17,000 clones, with 90% observed a single time. Roughly 14% of the sample lies in the top ten. About this clone itself: Its recognized antigen is unknown. Base qualities are not at hand, and no much larger clone is one base apart.

Looking up the germline V gene yields CDR1 MRHNA and CDR2 SNTAGT. From the cysteine up to the phenylalanine, the CDR3 has a length of 14 residues. The retained sequence is limited to the CDR3, 42 bases, with the frame set at the first base. V and J are truncated by 1 base and 3 bases respectively, leaving an intervening sequence of 8 bases. This receptor was identified in a human donor with HPV-associated anogenital cancer. The source was blood, collected from a patient who underwent chemoradiotherapy. The chain was built from TRBV6-4 and TRBJ2-3; TRBD1 is a weak D gene call, 5 bases matching. The nucleotide sequence reads as follows: TGTGCCAGCAGTGACTTCCAGGGTACAGATACGCAGTATTTT. Translated, this gives CASSDFQGTDTQYF.